The 17 T cell receptor beta chains below were found in one sample sequenced in a study of T cell responses to AZD1222 COVID-19 vaccine (dated by TCRdb to the early 2020s). Library prep was done by the immunoSEQ multiplex PCR assay. In TCRdb, the immuneACCESS table is reduced to in-frame sequences with V and J assigned. These tables do not hold every clone; where another copy was compared, an unresolved V gene accounts for under half, and the others remain unexplained. Within this sample are under 200,000 clones, with about nine tenths of them counted one time only. Of the sample, less than 6.5% falls within the top ten clones. This specimen's time point label, per the study, means: baseline before first vaccination. Specimen: peripheral blood, collected on day 0 of AZD1222 vaccination. The receptors derive from an adult in good health.

The chain carries TRBV19 and TRBJ1-2; D is unclear. Germline V gives CDR1 LNHDA, CDR2 SQIVND (reference sequence). The CDR3 length is 14 residues. V gave up 4 bases and J gave up 2 bases, with 11 bases separating them. CDR3 sequence: CASSTPAENYGYTF. CDR3 nucleotides: TGTGCCAGTAGTACCCCGGCAGAAAACTATGGCTACACCTTC.

This chain links TRBV9 with TRBJ2-5; 11 bases are shared with TRBD2. This CDR3 is 15 amino acids long. Germline V gene lookup returns CDR1 SGDLS and CDR2 YYNGEE. Trimming took 4 bases from V and 5 from J; bases not matched to a gene: 7. As DNA, the CDR3 is TGTGCCAGCAGCCCAATAGCGGGGGGGGCTGAGACCCAGTACTTC. It specifies CASSPIAGGAETQYF.

This chain links TRBV5-4 with TRBJ1-1, with unresolved D. The V end lost 4 bases, the J end lost 3 bases, and 10 bases lay between the germline ends. Germline-derived CDR1 and CDR2 are SGHNT and YYREEE (reference sequence). The CDR3 length is 13 residues. The CDR3, as DNA: TGTGCCAGCAGCCCCTCGAGGGACACTGAAGCTTTCTTT. Translation gives CASSPSRDTEAFF.

This clone was counted only a few times. The CDR3 DNA reads TGTGCCAGCAGCCCCGGGGGACGTAATACTGAAGCTTTCTTT. Residues: CASSPGGRNTEAFF. V gene TRBV28 combines with J gene TRBJ1-1, with D perhaps matching TRBD1 (5 bases). V was pared by 6 bases and J by 5 bases, with 16 bases between. Germline V gives CDR1 MDHEN, CDR2 SYDVKM. This CDR3 region has 14 residues.

This chain uses TRBV3-1 (or the pseudogene TRBV3-2) with TRBJ2-2; 9 bases match TRBD1. This CDR3 region has 14 residues. Germline values: CDR1 LGHDT, CDR2 YNNKEL (reference sequence). The V segment lost 4 bases and the J segment 8 bases; nucleotides outside the gene matches: 5. This CDR3 is CASSPMTGGGELFF. CDR3 DNA sequence: TGTGCCAGCAGCCCAATGACAGGGGGAGGGGAGCTGTTTTTT.

The chain employs TRBV24-1 and TRBJ1-2, with D uncertain. V was trimmed by 5 bases and J by 8 bases, leaving 11 bases between them. From germline, CDR1 is KGHDR and CDR2 SFDVKD. This CDR3 is 12 amino acids long. The CDR3 is CATSAAVGGYTF. The CDR3 coding sequence is TGTGCCACCAGTGCAGCGGTGGGAGGCTACACCTTC.

The rearrangement links TRBV30 to TRBJ1-2; D is possibly TRBD1 (6 bases). The CDR3 contains 14 residues. Germline V gene sequence: CDR1 GTSNPN, CDR2 SVGIG (reference sequence). With 3 bases removed from V and 6 bases from J, the gap between germline ends came to 17 bases. CDR3: CAWSEGRGEDGYTF. The CDR3 region has the DNA TGTGCCTGGAGCGAGGGGAGGGGGGAAGATGGCTACACCTTC.

The chain has TRBV28 and TRBJ2-7, with 7 positions matching TRBD2. CDR3 length equals 16 residues. Germline V gives CDR1 MDHEN, CDR2 SYDVKM. Trimming took 6 bases from V and 0 from J; bases not matched to a gene: 11. In DNA form, the CDR3 reads TGTGCCAGCAGCTCCACGACGGGCGGGAGCTCCTACGAGCAGTACTTC. As protein: CASSSTTGGSSYEQYF.

The chain carries TRBV28 and TRBJ2-3, with TRBD1 matching over 8 bases. Per germline, CDR1 MDHEN and CDR2 SYDVKM. The CDR3 extends over 14 amino acids. V shed 3 bases, J shed 4 bases, and the junction held 3 bases outside the gene matches. This CDR3 is CASSFDRGSDTQYF. CDR3 bases: TGTGCCAGCAGTTTTGACAGGGGATCAGATACGCAGTATTTT. The full variable domain, in which reference TRBV28 and TRBJ2-3 provide the parts outside the CDR3, is DVKVTQSSRYLVKRTGEKVFLECVQDMDHENMFWYRQDPGLGLRLIYFSYDVKMKEKGDIPEGYSVSREKKERFSLILESASTNQTSMYLCASSFDRGSDTQYFGPGTRLTVL.

This chain connects TRBV6-6 to TRBJ1-4; 7 bases fit TRBD1. Germline CDR1 reads MNHNY; CDR2 reads SVGAGI (reference sequence). The CDR3 extends over 12 amino acids. Germline trimming cut 8 bases from V and 7 bases from J; bases unmatched to any gene: 4. The CDR3 reads CASQGVSEKLFF. CDR3 coding DNA: TGTGCCAGCCAGGGGGTCAGTGAAAAACTGTTTTTT.

The chain recombines TRBV19 with TRBJ1-2, with unresolved D. V lost 3 bases to trimming and J lost 8 bases, with 19 bases between them. The CDR3 loop spans 15 amino acids. Germline assignment: CDR1 LNHDA and CDR2 SQIVND (reference sequence). The CDR3 sequence is CASSISAATLGGYTF. The CDR3 bases are TGTGCCAGTAGTATTTCGGCAGCCACATTGGGGGGCTACACCTTC. Based on the CDR3 plus reference TRBV19 and TRBJ1-2, the full variable domain is DGGITQSPKYLFRKEGQNVTLSCEQNLNHDAMYWYRQDPGQGLRLIYYSQIVNDFQKGDIAEGYSVSREKKESFPLTVTSAQKNPTAFYLCASSISAATLGGYTFGSGTRLTVV.

This clone was observed a single time. The chain links TRBV9 to TRBJ1-1, with a possible D match to TRBD1 (5 bases). Germline lookup yields CDR1 SGDLS and CDR2 YYNGEE. This CDR3 has 17 amino acids. The V and J ends lost 0 bases and 3 bases respectively, with 18 bases between them. CDR3 bases: TGTGCCAGCAGCGTAGAGGAGGGGTTTAGATTTGACACTGAAGCTTTCTTT. The encoded protein is CASSVEEGFRFDTEAFF.

This sequence joins TRBV3-1 (or the pseudogene TRBV3-2) and TRBJ2-3; 9 nucleotides align to TRBD2. V shed 0 bases, J shed 3 bases, and the junction held 4 bases outside the gene matches. Germline CDR1 and CDR2: LGHDT and YNNKEL (reference sequence). The CDR3 is made up of 16 amino acids. CDR3 sequence: CASSQDPAGGTDTQYF. The DNA of the CDR3 is TGTGCCAGCAGCCAAGATCCAGCGGGAGGAACAGATACGCAGTATTTT.

V is TRBV3-1 (or the pseudogene TRBV3-2) and J is TRBJ1-6; 8 nucleotides agree with TRBD1. CDR1 is LGHDT, CDR2 YNNKEL, per germline (reference sequence). J was trimmed by 6 bases and V by 5 bases; bases with no gene match: 9. The CDR3 sequence is 16 residues long. The CDR3 loop is CASSTSRQGFNSPLHF. In DNA form, the CDR3 reads TGTGCCAGCAGCACCAGCCGACAGGGGTTTAATTCACCCCTCCACTTT.

The chain uses TRBV6-5 and TRBJ2-7, with 8 nucleotides matching TRBD2. Germline V gene data show CDR1 as MNHEY and CDR2 as SVGAGI. With V trimmed by 6 bases and J by 4 bases, 11 bases remained unmatched. This CDR3 region has 15 residues. CDR3 in DNA: TGTGCCAGCAGGGGGGTAACTAGCGGTGCTTACGAGCAGTACTTC. The encoded protein is CASRGVTSGAYEQYF.

This sequence joins TRBV11-1 and TRBJ2-1; D assignment may be TRBD1 or TRBD2 (5 bases each). Germline assignment: CDR1 SGHAT and CDR2 FQDESV (reference sequence). Trimming left V 5 bases short and J 4 bases short, with 9 bases between. The CDR3 covers 13 residues. CDR3 in DNA: TGTGCCAGCAGCACGGGACCATACAATGAGCAGTTCTTC. Translation: CASSTGPYNEQFF. Supplemented by reference TRBV11-1 and TRBJ2-1, the full variable domain reads EAEVAQSPRYKITEKSQAVAFWCDPISGHATLYWYRQILGQGPELLVQFQDESVVDDSQLPKDRFSAERLKGVDSTLKIQPAELGDSAMYLCASSTGPYNEQFFGPGTRLTVL.

This chain connects TRBV19 to TRBJ2-2; 7 nucleotides agree with TRBD1. Trimming removed 3 bases from V and 6 bases from J; junction bases left unmatched: 7. The CDR3 covers 15 residues. The germline gives CDR1 LNHDA, CDR2 SQIVND (reference sequence). The DNA of the CDR3 is TGTGCCAGTAGTATGGTACAGGGGCTGGCCGGGGAGCTGTTTTTT. It is translated as CASSMVQGLAGELFF.